Listed here is a single T cell receptor beta chain. Its matching antigen is unknown. The data stem from a study of OX40 agonist ivuxolimab in advanced cancers. Study context: The study reported partial responses in three patients: one hepatocellular carcinoma, two cutaneous melanoma. Study results and caveats: The study found that CD8+ T cells averaged more expanded clones than CD4+.

This CDR3 has 17 residues. V shed 4 bases and J 0 bases; nucleotides not matched to a gene: 11. Germline lookup yields CDR1 SQVTM and CDR2 ANQGSEA. At baseline, cycle 4 day 1, and cycle 7 day 1, blood was sampled. Libraries were prepared by immunoSEQ multiplex PCR; TCRdb keeps only in-frame clonotypes and omits some of them. The sample holds approximately 60,000 clones, 84% seen once. Sequencing used CD4+ or CD8+ T cells sorted from blood, obtained in a trial of the OX40 agonist ivuxolimab. This clonotype originated in an adult with an advanced solid tumor such as melanoma, head and neck, liver or kidney cancer. This chain links TRBV29-1 with TRBJ2-1; 8 nucleotides line up with TRBD2. This CDR3 is CSVAEYGLASSYNEQFF. The CDR3 region has the DNA TGCAGCGTTGCCGAGTACGGACTAGCAAGCTCCTACAATGAGCAGTTCTTC.